The 23 T cell receptor beta chains below were found in one sample sequenced in a study of tumor and adjacent non-tumor tissue in lung cancer (dated by TCRdb to the late 2010s). RNA was isolated from bulk unsorted tissue, and RNA quality was assessed with a NanoDrop ND-1000 and an Agilent 2100. For the normal lung samples, distant non-tumor tissue was collected more than 3 cm away from the tumor edge. Library prep was done by multiplex PCR. Sequencing took place on an Illumina HiSeq 2500. Following protocols modified from ARM-PCR, the researchers constructed TCRbeta libraries through three rounds of nested PCR with primers (Table S4). In TCRdb, the public reads were trimmed at Q25 with fastp and aligned with MiXCR, with productive beta chains retained. Every entry covers one CDR3 protein and lists the most common genes and DNA from its rows. Present in this sample are tens of thousands of distinct CDR3 sequences, around two thirds of which were seen just once. 28% of the sample lies in the top ten.

Sequencing used distant non-tumor lung tissue. The source is a woman aged 50 to 60 with non-small cell lung cancer.

A note on this clonotype: The CDR3 ends on some other residue instead of the conserved phenylalanine or tryptophan, so this is likely a read error. V and J are TRBV4-1 and TRBJ1-1; perhaps TRBD1 as D (5 bases). CDR3 length equals 16 residues. In germline, CDR1 is MGHRA, CDR2 YSYEKL. As DNA, the CDR3 is TGCACCAGCAGCCAAGATCGTTACGGGGCGAACACTGAAGCTTTCCTT. As protein: CTSSQDRYGANTEAFL.

Concerning this clonotype: The CDR3 end shows no conserved phenylalanine or tryptophan, and so a read error is likely. The gene calls are TRBV20-1 and TRBJ2-7; 12 bases map to TRBD2. The CDR3 runs to 17 residues. Germline trimming cut 6 bases from V and 5 bases from J; bases unmatched to any gene: 17. The V gene's germline CDR1 is DFQATT and CDR2 SNEGSKA (reference sequence). The CDR3 sequence is CSAVGLAGTPGGHEQYS. CDR3 in DNA: TGCAGTGCGGTCGGACTAGCGGGAACCCCCGGCGGTCACGAGCAGTACTCC.

Regarding this clonotype: Germline is not matched at one junction end, which may reflect a read error. The V gene is TRBV29-1, the J gene TRBJ2-1; TRBD2 matches at 7 bases. CDR1 is SQVTM, CDR2 ANQGSEA, per germline. The CDR3 has 15 amino acids. This CDR3 reads CSAKTGGTWGGEQFF. The CDR3 coding sequence is TGCAGCGCCAAGACTGGCGGGACCTGGGGGGGTGAGCAATTCTTC.

Notes on this clonotype: An end of the junction differs from the germline gene, which may be a read error. The rearrangement joins TRBV28 to TRBJ2-3; D not resolved. This CDR3 contains 14 residues. The V gene's germline CDR1 is MDHEN and CDR2 SYDVKM. The CDR3 is CASSLYPPTVTRYF. The CDR3 region has the DNA TGTGCCAGCAGTTTATATCCTCCTACAGTTACGCGGTATTTT. Filled out from reference TRBV28 and TRBJ2-3, the complete variable domain reads DVKVTQSSRYLVKRTGEKVFLECVQDMDHENMFWYRQDPGLGLRLIYFSYDVKMKEKGDIPEGYSVSREKKERFSLILESASTNQTSMYLCASSLYPPTVTRYFGPGTRLTVL.

With regard to this clonotype: This sequence may be a read error, since a much larger clone differs from it by one base. The gene calls are TRBV29-1 and TRBJ2-1; no reliable D call. This CDR3 is 11 amino acids long. Germline CDR1 reads SQVTM; CDR2 reads ANQGSEA. Here the CDR3 reads CSVEDTPERFF. CDR3 nucleotides: TGCAGCGTTGAAGACACACCTGAGCGGTTCTTC.

This clonotype was seen only once. A much bigger clone sits one base away, suggesting this may be a read error. Given the absence of the conserved phenylalanine or tryptophan at the CDR3 end, a read error is likely. This rearrangement joins TRBV25-1 to TRBJ2-5, with 13 bases fitting TRBD2. Germline V gene data show CDR1 as MGHDK and CDR2 as SYGVNS. The CDR3 length is 16 residues. V lost 2 bases and J lost 5; bases outside the gene matches: 5. CDR3 in DNA: TGTGCCAGCAGTGAAGAGGGACTAGCGGGATGGGAGACCCAGTACTCC. Its translation: CASSEEGLAGWETQYS.

The rearrangement links TRBV19 to TRBJ2-1; a possible D gene is TRBD2 (5 bases). V dropped 4 bases and J dropped 0 bases, with 10 bases sitting between them. CDR1 is LNHDA and CDR2 is SQIVND in the germline V gene (reference sequence). This CDR3 is built from 15 residues. CDR3 loop: CASSKSGYSYNEQFF. Here the CDR3 DNA reads TGTGCCAGTAGTAAGAGCGGATACTCCTACAATGAGCAGTTCTTC.

V is TRBV2 and J is TRBJ1-1; D is uncertain. Germline assignment: CDR1 SNHLY and CDR2 FYNNEI. The CDR3 runs 14 residues. V shed 6 bases and J shed 1 base, with 12 bases lying between them. The CDR3 coding sequence is TGTGCCAGCAGAGATTTCAGACAGAACACTGAAGCTTTCTTT. It translates to CASRDFRQNTEAFF.

This chain joins TRBV9 and TRBJ2-5, with D uncertain. V dropped 0 bases and J dropped 7 bases, with 16 bases sitting between them. From germline, CDR1 is SGDLS and CDR2 YYNGEE. The CDR3 has 15 amino acids. Here the CDR3 reads CASSVGAGPTRTQYF. The DNA of the CDR3 is TGTGCCAGCAGCGTAGGAGCTGGGCCCACACGGACCCAGTACTTC.

This clonotype was recorded at least ten times. The chain couples TRBV12-3 or TRBV12-4 to TRBJ1-6; 8 nucleotides agree with TRBD1. V shed 3 bases, J shed 7 bases, and the junction held 2 bases outside the gene matches. The CDR3 consists of 14 residues. Here the CDR3 reads CASSFTGGNSPLHF. The CDR3 DNA reads as TGTGCCAGCAGTTTCACAGGGGGAAATTCACCCCTCCACTTT.

This chain uses TRBV20-1 with TRBJ2-3; perhaps TRBD1 as D (6 bases). The germline gives CDR1 DFQATT, CDR2 SNEGSKA (reference sequence). With 3 bases removed from V and 6 bases from J, the gap between germline ends came to 13 bases. The CDR3 is 13 amino acids. The CDR3 here is CSASDLQGDTQYF. DNA of the CDR3: TGCAGTGCTAGCGACCTACAGGGCGATACGCAGTATTTT.

The rearrangement uses TRBV28 and TRBJ1-2; D gene uncertain. CDR3 length: 12 amino acids. Germline-derived CDR1 and CDR2 are MDHEN and SYDVKM. The ends were cut back, 6 bases at V and 10 bases at J, with 15 bases in the middle. CDR3 coding DNA: TGTGCCAGCAGCGGAAGGACCATGGTCTACACCTTC. Translated: CASSGRTMVYTF.

This clonotype appeared a few times. A much larger clone lies a single base off, so this may be a read error. The chain is built from TRBV20-1 and TRBJ2-5; D gene ambiguous. Germline assignment: CDR1 DFQATT and CDR2 SNEGSKA (reference sequence). The CDR3 covers 14 residues. This CDR3 reads CNANPRRHQETQYF. CDR3 DNA: TGCAATGCTAACCCCAGACGGCACCAAGAGACCCAGTACTTC.

The chain is built from TRBV20-1 and TRBJ1-6; unclear D gene. Germline V lookup: CDR1 DFQATT, CDR2 SNEGSKA (reference sequence). The germline V and J ends were trimmed by 5 bases and 3 bases, with 14 bases remaining between them. CDR3 length: 15 amino acids. CDR3: CSALGPRRYNSPLHF. The CDR3 DNA reads as TGCAGTGCTCTAGGTCCTAGGCGCTATAATTCACCCCTCCACTTT.

Details on this clonotype: Relative to the germline gene, one junction end is altered; a read error may explain this. This sequence joins TRBV14 and TRBJ2-1, with D perhaps TRBD1 (6 bases). In germline, CDR1 is SGHDN, CDR2 FVKESK. The CDR3 runs 13 residues. Written as DNA, the CDR3 is TGTGCCAGCAGACAAGATTTAAGGGGGGAGCAGTTCTTC. Its protein product is CASRQDLRGEQFF.

This clonotype was seen once. This chain uses TRBV28 with TRBJ2-7; D unclear. Germline values: CDR1 MDHEN, CDR2 SYDVKM. Trimming cost V 7 bases and J 9 bases, with 22 bases left between them. This CDR3 is 14 amino acids long. The CDR3 is CASTPSFGDPVQYF. CDR3 DNA sequence: TGTGCCAGCACTCCTTCATTCGGAGACCCCGTGCAGTACTTC.

In the case of this clonotype: The junction and the germline gene differ at one end; a read error may be behind it. CDR3 nucleotides: TGCGCCAGCAACCAAGATTGTTACAGGGTGAACACTGAAGCTTTCTTT. It yields the protein CASNQDCYRVNTEAFF. The chain joins TRBV4-1 to TRBJ1-1, with a weak D call TRBD1 (6 bases). Germline V gene lookup returns CDR1 MGHRA and CDR2 YSYEKL. The CDR3 is 16 residues long.

This clonotype came up once. V and J are TRBV5-6 and TRBJ1-2; D possibly corresponds to TRBD1 (6 bases). The ends were cut back, 4 bases at V and 2 bases at J, with 18 bases in the middle. Germline V CDR1 and CDR2: SGHDT, YYEEEE. This CDR3 spans 16 amino acids. CDR3 in DNA: TGTGCCAGCAGCCCAACAGGGACACCGAGGAACTATGGCTACACCTTC. As protein: CASSPTGTPRNYGYTF.

As regards this clonotype: This is likely a read error, given that the CDR3 carries no conserved phenylalanine or tryptophan at its end. The V gene is TRBV6-1, the J gene TRBJ2-1; perhaps TRBD2 as D (7 bases). The CDR3 extends over 12 amino acids. Per germline, CDR1 MNHNS and CDR2 SASEGT. The DNA of the CDR3 is TGCGTCGGACGGGGGGCATACAATGAACAGTTCTTA. The encoded protein is CVGRGAYNEQFL.

To note about this clonotype: It may be a read error: a sequence one base away is much more abundant. The V call is TRBV24-1, the J call TRBJ2-7; D not certain. Per germline, CDR1 KGHDR and CDR2 SFDVKD. The V gene lost 11 bases and the J gene lost 1 base, with 14 bases spanning the gap. The CDR3 sequence is 13 residues long. The CDR3 DNA reads TGTGCCATCAGCGAGGTGGGATCCTACGAGCAGTACTTC. Translating gives CAISEVGSYEQYF.

The table lists this clonotype with a count of one. One end of the junction fails to match germline, which may point to a read error. The chain has TRBV6-2 or TRBV6-3 and TRBJ1-5; weak D call: TRBD1 (6 bases). CDR3 length equals 14 residues. CDR1 and CDR2 from the germline V gene are MNHEY and SVGEGT. The CDR3 coding sequence is TGTGCGAACAGACCGGGGGGCGCCAATCAGCCACAGCATTTT. Translated: CANRPGGANQPQHF.

In regard to this clonotype: A much larger clone sits a single nucleotide away, making a read error possible. The rearrangement links TRBV5-6 to TRBJ2-1; tentatively, D is TRBD1 (5 bases). The V gene's germline CDR1 is SGHDT and CDR2 YYEEEE. Trimming removed 7 bases from V and 11 bases from J, with 13 bases in between. CDR3 length: 11 residues. For the CDR3, the DNA is TGTGCCAGCGGCCTGGCAGGGCAGCAGTTCTTC. It translates to CASGLAGQQFF.

About this clonotype itself: A much larger clone sits a single nucleotide away, making a read error possible. This chain links TRBV20-1 with TRBJ1-1, with a weak D call TRBD1 (5 bases). The CDR3 spans 16 residues. The germline V gene encodes CDR1 DFQATT and CDR2 SNEGSKA (reference sequence). Here the CDR3 DNA reads TGCAGTGCTAGAGGTGGATCCGGGACCCCGAACACTGATGCTTTCTTT. Translated, it gives CSARGGSGTPNTDAFF.